Listed below are T cell receptor beta chains from one sample, sequenced in a study of human versus mouse CDR3 diversity and MHC coevolution. Sequencing was performed with immunoSEQ multiplex PCR; in TCRdb, only in-frame clones are kept and a portion is missing. The table has around 77,000 clones, 85% to 95% seen once. Specimen: naive CD4+ T cells from blood. The receptors were gathered from a person aged 30-70 years in good health. CDR3s include the opening cysteine and the closing phenylalanine or tryptophan. The D gene is left open where the match is weak. Some rows have no size entry. The others give once, few or many, or a class for an expanded clone.

d_call	v_call	j_call	clone_size	cdr3_aa	cdr3_nt
NA	TRBV18	TRBJ2-7	NA	CASRRSGKNDEQYF	TGTGCCAGCCGACGGTCAGGCAAGAACGACGAGCAGTACTTC
NA	TRBV14	TRBJ1-1	NA	CASSHFNTEAFF	TGTGCCAGCAGCCACTTTAACACTGAAGCTTTCTTT
TRBD1	TRBV6-5	TRBJ1-3	NA	CASRRDSLQNTIYF	TGTGCCAGCAGGCGGGACAGTCTGCAAAACACCATATATTTT
NA	TRBV27	TRBJ2-3	NA	CASTTGVSTDTQYF	TGTGCCAGCACTACGGGAGTGAGCACAGATACGCAGTATTTT
NA	TRBV14	TRBJ2-7	NA	CASSRGGLASYEQYF	TGTGCCAGCAGCCGGGGCGGGCTAGCGTCTTACGAGCAGTACTTC
NA	TRBV9	TRBJ1-2	once	CASSVGQSYGYTF	TGTGCCAGCAGCGTTGGACAGAGCTATGGCTACACCTTC
NA	TRBV2	TRBJ2-1	NA	CASGRDGSYNEQFF	TGTGCCAGCGGACGGGATGGCTCCTACAATGAGCAGTTCTTC
NA	TRBV5-1	TRBJ2-2	once	CASSLVPRPIGAGTGELFF	TGCGCCAGCAGCTTGGTTCCCCGCCCGATAGGGGCGGGAACCGGGGAGCTGTTTTTT
TRBD1	TRBV28	TRBJ1-5	NA	CASRRDRGNQPQHF	TGTGCCAGCAGACGAGACAGGGGCAATCAGCCCCAGCATTTT
NA	TRBV27	TRBJ1-5	NA	CASSLHLSNQPQHF	TGTGCCAGCAGTTTACACCTAAGCAATCAGCCCCAGCATTTT
NA	TRBV7-2	TRBJ2-1	NA	CASSSLAEQFF	TGTGCCAGCAGCTCGCTAGCGGAGCAGTTCTTC
TRBD1	TRBV30	TRBJ1-5	NA	CAWSRDSQPQHF	TGTGCCTGGTCCCGGGACAGTCAGCCCCAGCATTTT
NA	TRBV10-3	TRBJ2-3	NA	CAITEGSSTDTQYF	TGTGCCATCACGGAGGGATCTAGCACAGATACGCAGTATTTT
NA	TRBV28	TRBJ1-5	NA	CASTMRDQPQHF	TGTGCCAGCACCATGAGGGATCAGCCCCAGCATTTT
TRBD2	TRBV11-3	TRBJ2-1	NA	CASSLGGSYNEQFF	TGTGCCAGCAGCTTGGGCGGGAGCTACAATGAGCAGTTCTTC
NA	TRBV14	TRBJ1-1	NA	CASSQGNRDTEAFF	TGTGCCAGCAGCCAAGGCAACAGGGACACTGAAGCTTTCTTT
NA	TRBV2	TRBJ1-6	NA	CASHWVGASPLHF	TGTGCCAGCCATTGGGTTGGGGCTTCACCCCTCCACTTT
NA	TRBV5-1	TRBJ1-3	NA	CASSLDWGRLGNTIYF	TGCGCCAGCAGCTTGGACTGGGGCCGACTTGGAAACACCATATATTTT
NA	TRBV7-9	TRBJ1-1	NA	CASSFGMATEAFF	TGTGCCAGCAGCTTTGGTATGGCCACTGAAGCTTTCTTT
TRBD1	TRBV4-1	TRBJ1-2	NA	CASSQETGTGNRYTF	TGCGCCAGCAGCCAAGAAACCGGGACAGGAAATCGCTACACCTTC
NA	TRBV7-8	TRBJ1-1	NA	CASSLVAGEAFF	TGTGCCAGCAGCTTAGTGGCAGGCGAAGCTTTCTTT
NA	TRBV11-2	TRBJ2-2	NA	CASRTLRGGSNTGELFF	TGTGCCAGCAGAACCCTTAGAGGTGGCTCTAACACCGGGGAGCTGTTTTTT
NA	TRBV21-1	TRBJ2-5	NA	CASTGRGTQETQYF	TGTGCCAGTACCGGAAGGGGGACCCAAGAGACCCAGTACTTC
NA	TRBV2	TRBJ1-6	NA	CASSEGGSGYNSPLHF	TGTGCCAGCAGTGAAGGGGGCAGTGGCTATAATTCACCCCTCCACTTT
NA	TRBV13	TRBJ2-5	NA	CASSLGRGTQETQYF	TGTGCCAGCAGCCTGGGGCGGGGGACACAAGAGACCCAGTACTTC
NA	TRBV28	TRBJ2-6	NA	CASSWDGTGPIGANVLTF	TGTGCCAGCAGTTGGGACGGAACAGGGCCTATTGGGGCCAACGTCCTGACTTTC
TRBD2	TRBV4-1	TRBJ2-1	NA	CASSQEAGGSYNEQFF	TGCGCCAGCAGCCAAGAGGCGGGGGGGTCTTACAATGAGCAGTTCTTC
TRBD1	TRBV5-8	TRBJ1-3	few	CASSLDRGGGNTIYF	TGTGCCAGCAGCCTGGACAGGGGCGGCGGAAACACCATATATTTT
NA	TRBV6-1	TRBJ2-3	NA	CASSSPVAPDTQYF	TGTGCCAGCAGTTCCCCGGTAGCGCCAGATACGCAGTATTTT
TRBD2	TRBV7-2	TRBJ2-3	NA	CASPMGLAGPDTQYF	TGTGCCAGCCCCATGGGACTAGCTGGTCCAGATACGCAGTATTTT
TRBD1	TRBV5-1	TRBJ2-7	NA	CASSVTPGQGSEQYF	TGCGCCAGCAGCGTAACCCCGGGACAGGGTTCCGAGCAGTACTTC
NA	TRBV2	TRBJ2-5	NA	CASTREETQYF	TGTGCCAGCACGAGGGAGGAGACCCAGTACTTC
TRBD1	TRBV5-1	TRBJ1-1	NA	CASSWGQGDLTEAFF	TGCGCCAGCAGCTGGGGCCAGGGGGATCTCACTGAAGCTTTCTTT
NA	TRBV25-1	TRBJ1-6	NA	CASSEYPVNSPLHF	TGTGCCAGCAGTGAATACCCGGTAAATTCACCCCTCCACTTT
NA	TRBV5-1	TRBJ2-3	NA	CASMTARTTDTQYF	TGCGCCAGCATGACAGCGAGGACCACAGATACGCAGTATTTT
NA	TRBV5-6	TRBJ1-1	few	CASSLATANTEAFF	TGTGCCAGCAGCTTGGCGACAGCCAACACTGAAGCTTTCTTT
TRBD1	TRBV5-4	TRBJ2-1	NA	CASSLGKTGGGLNEQFF	TGTGCCAGCAGCTTGGGTAAGACAGGGGGCGGGTTGAATGAGCAGTTCTTC
TRBD2	TRBV4-1	TRBJ2-5	once	CASSQGRSSGEETQYF	TGCGCCAGCAGCCAAGGACGGTCTAGCGGAGAAGAGACCCAGTACTTC
TRBD1	TRBV5-5	TRBJ2-1	NA	CASSSGQGLNNEQFF	TGTGCCAGCAGCTCAGGACAGGGACTGAACAATGAGCAGTTCTTC
NA	TRBV5-6	TRBJ2-7	NA	CASSLRGSATYEQYF	TGCGCCAGCAGCTTGAGGGGTTCAGCCACCTACGAGCAGTACTTC
TRBD1	TRBV18	TRBJ1-1	NA	CASSSGGTEAFF	TGTGCCAGCTCCTCAGGGGGGACTGAAGCTTTCTTT
NA	TRBV7-6	TRBJ1-1	NA	CASSLGPRQAGNTEAFF	TGTGCCAGCAGCCTCGGGCCGAGACAGGCTGGGAACACTGAAGCTTTCTTT
TRBD1	TRBV5-6	TRBJ1-3	NA	CASSLWTGGTGNTIYF	TGTGCCAGCAGCTTATGGACAGGGGGAACTGGAAACACCATATATTTT
TRBD1	TRBV18	TRBJ2-7	NA	CASSPQTGEAYEQYF	TGTGCCAGCTCACCACAGACAGGGGAGGCCTACGAGCAGTACTTC
TRBD1	TRBV30	TRBJ2-5	NA	CAWSITGGLETQYF	TGTGCCTGGAGCATTACAGGGGGTTTGGAGACCCAGTACTTC
TRBD2	TRBV4-1	TRBJ2-7	NA	CASSPPLGKRGVYEQYF	TGCGCCAGCAGCCCCCCACTTGGGAAGCGGGGGGTCTACGAGCAGTACTTC
TRBD2	TRBV7-2	TRBJ2-5	NA	CASSKELAGGETQYF	TGTGCCAGCAGCAAAGAGCTAGCGGGAGGAGAGACCCAGTACTTC
NA	TRBV4-1	TRBJ1-2	NA	CASSPATGLFNYGYTF	TGCGCCAGCAGCCCTGCGACCGGACTATTCAACTATGGCTACACCTTC
NA	TRBV11-2	TRBJ1-5	NA	CASSSSVNQPQHF	TGTGCCAGCAGCTCTTCGGTAAATCAGCCCCAGCATTTT
NA	TRBV6-1	TRBJ1-1	NA	CASSPTGTDTEAFF	TGTGCCAGCAGTCCTACAGGAACCGACACTGAAGCTTTCTTT
NA	TRBV4-1	TRBJ1-5	NA	CASSQVDTVVSNQPQHF	TGCGCCAGCAGCCAAGTCGATACAGTCGTCAGCAATCAGCCCCAGCATTTT
TRBD2	TRBV13	TRBJ2-1	NA	CASRRSGGASEQFF	TGTGCCAGCCGTCGTAGCGGGGGGGCGAGTGAGCAGTTCTTC
NA	TRBV30	TRBJ1-1	NA	CAWNRIENTEAFF	TGTGCCTGGAACAGAATAGAGAACACTGAAGCTTTCTTT
NA	TRBV18	TRBJ1-1	NA	CASSPFAGEMNTEAFF	TGTGCCAGCTCACCGTTCGCGGGAGAAATGAACACTGAAGCTTTCTTT
TRBD1	TRBV11-2	TRBJ2-4	once	CASSPQPGQGKGNIQYF	TGTGCCAGCAGCCCTCAACCGGGACAGGGGAAAGGGAACATTCAGTACTTC
TRBD1	TRBV5-1	TRBJ2-1	NA	CASSWGVGTGSYNEQFF	TGCGCCAGCAGCTGGGGGGTCGGGACAGGGTCTTACAATGAGCAGTTCTTC
NA	TRBV27	TRBJ2-7	NA	CASSLKNLIAGEQYF	TGTGCCAGCAGTTTAAAAAATTTGATCGCAGGCGAGCAGTACTTC
NA	TRBV10-2	TRBJ2-1	NA	CASSEWESSYNEQFF	TGCGCCAGCAGTGAGTGGGAGAGCTCCTACAATGAGCAGTTCTTC
NA	TRBV5-6	TRBJ2-1	NA	CASSLKRTHNEQFF	TGTGCCAGCAGCTTAAAGCGGACCCACAATGAGCAGTTCTTC